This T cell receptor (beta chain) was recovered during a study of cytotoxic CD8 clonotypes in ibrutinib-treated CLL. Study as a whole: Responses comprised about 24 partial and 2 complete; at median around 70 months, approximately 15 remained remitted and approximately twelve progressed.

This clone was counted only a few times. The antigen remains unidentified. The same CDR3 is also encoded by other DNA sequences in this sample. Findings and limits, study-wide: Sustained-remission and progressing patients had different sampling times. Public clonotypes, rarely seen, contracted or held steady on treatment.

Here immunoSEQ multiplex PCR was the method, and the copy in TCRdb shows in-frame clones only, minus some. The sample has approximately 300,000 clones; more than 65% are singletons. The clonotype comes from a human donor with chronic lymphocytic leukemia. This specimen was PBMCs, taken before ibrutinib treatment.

The CDR3 loop is CAWSGQGNQPQHF. The CDR3 DNA sequence: TGTGCCTGGAGTGGACAGGGCAATCAGCCCCAGCATTTT. V gene TRBV30 combines with J gene TRBJ1-5, with D perhaps matching TRBD1 (6 bases). The V end lost 1 base, the J end lost 2 bases, and 6 bases lay between the germline ends. The CDR3 has 13 residues. The germline gives CDR1 GTSNPN, CDR2 SVGIG (reference sequence).